The T cell receptor beta chain described here comes from a study of a mutant IDH1 vaccine in newly diagnosed glioma (dated by TCRdb to the early 2020s). Context from the whole study: Vaccination began 4-6 weeks after radiotherapy alone, or alongside temozolomide cycles in the chemotherapy-containing groups. The roughly 30 treated patients were approximately 62% male and around 40% female, with a mean age of about 43 years. Prior to enrollment, patients had been given standard therapy consisting of radiotherapy alone, temozolomide alone, or radiochemotherapy with temozolomide, with the combination given to most patients. The week-35 safety follow-up took place at visit V12, and the week-47 end of study took place at visit V13. Longitudinal TCRB deep sequencing was done for roughly 23 treated patients, wherever samples were available for exploratory analyses. Peripheral blood samples were drawn at six visits, namely V03 (baseline), V05, V07, V10, V12 and V13. What the authors observed across the whole study: Vaccine-induced immune responses across multiple MHC alleles were detected in 90% to 95% of patients. The authors stated that sample limitations prevented analyses of patient blood samples from being reproduced. PBMC samples for TCRB deep sequencing were selected based on availability. Pseudoprogression seemed to be unrelated to changes in the top peripheral T cell clonotypes found by TCRB sequencing.

Reading from cysteine to phenylalanine, the CDR3 counts 15 amino acids. Left in the record is the CDR3 DNA by itself, 45 bases read in frame from the first base. CDR1 and CDR2 (MGHRA, YSYEKL) derive from the germline V gene. Trimming costs V 2 bases and J 1 base, and their ends lie 9 bases apart. Taken with the paper, the label for time point translates to: week 35, safety follow-up. Each vaccine dose, consisting of 300 ug of a 20-mer mutant IDH1 peptide in Montanide, was administered subcutaneously with topical imiquimod. Patients were given eight vaccinations, in weeks 1, 3, 5, 7, 11, 15, 19 and 23, which matched visits V03 through V10. Newly diagnosed WHO grade 3 or 4 IDH1-mutant astrocytomas showing loss of nuclear ATRX were present in the donors. The samples were drawn from NOA16, a multicentre, single-arm, open-label phase I trial in Germany that tested a mutant IDH1 peptide vaccine in humans for the first time. Genomic DNA for TCRB sequencing was extracted from EDTA blood using the DNeasy Blood and Tissue Kit.

Of note for this clone: The antigen it binds to is not known. The input lacks base qualities; no much larger clone sits a single base away.

The library relied on the immunoSEQ multiplex PCR assay. Rearranged TCR beta chain sequences were amplified using the hsTCRB Kit according to the manufacturer's protocol. Sequencing of TCRB libraries was carried out on an Illumina MiSeq. For the original study's pipeline: The proprietary platform of the kit vendor was used for demultiplexing, trimming and gene mapping. TCRdb re-hosts the immuneACCESS table, in-frame sequences only. Its copies lack some clones; in the studies checked, an unresolved V gene accounts for under half of them, and the cause for the rest is not known. The D gene and trimming were derived from the DNA, and the V and J assignments and clone size from that table. In all, the sample holds 25,000 to 40,000 clones, and about four fifths of those were seen once. Clones ranked in the top ten supply 15% of the sample.

The rearrangement joined TRBV4-1 to TRBJ1-3, with the D gene too uncertain to name. The clonotype was recovered from a young man with glioma. Here the sequenced sample was PBMCs, taken from a glioma patient whose treatment included an IDH1 peptide vaccine. In nucleotide form, the sequence is TGCGCCAGCAGCCAACCGACGGCATCTGGAAACACCATATATTTT. It codes for CASSQPTASGNTIYF.